Listed below are T cell receptor beta chains from one sample, sequenced in a study of blood T cell repertoires in COVID-19. The table came from immunoSEQ multiplex PCR; TCRdb's copy has only in-frame clones and leaves some out. The sample consists of around 130,000 clones, 75% to 90% of them appearing once. Sequencing input: PBMCs or T cells enriched from blood (not recorded which). The receptors stem from a woman aged 45 to 65 who had recovered from COVID-19. Each CDR3 is given without its conserved first and last residue. Each record gives: V gene, J gene, clone size, CDR3 protein. The size of a clone is reported for some rows only, either as once, few or many, or as a class for expanded clones.

TRBV7-8,TRBJ2-7,-,ASRPSGTGSYEQY
TRBV11-2,TRBJ1-5,-,ASSLGWEEPQH
TRBV4-1,TRBJ1-1,-,ATTTGEENTEAF
TRBV3-1/TRBV3-2,TRBJ1-2,-,ASSQARGANYGYT
TRBV10-3,TRBJ1-4,few,AISEGTGTVNEKLF
TRBV3-1/TRBV3-2,TRBJ2-1,once,ASSQGLAGGSSYNEQF
TRBV18,TRBJ2-3,-,ASSRGGSPTDTQY
TRBV9,TRBJ2-5,once,ASNEGQGGTQY
TRBV11-3,TRBJ2-5,few,ASSLGMSGGRKETQY
TRBV5-8,TRBJ2-1,-,ASSLVGEQF